A single sample gave rise to the 18 T cell receptor beta chains below, sequenced in a study of ipilimumab plus nivolumab after autologous stem cell transplantation. The data were produced by immunoSEQ multiplex PCR, yet TCRdb's version contains in-frame clones alone and is incomplete. Here the sample spans 15,000 to 20,000 clones, more than 65% being singletons. Material: PBMCs, obtained in a trial of ipilimumab plus nivolumab as post-transplant consolidation. The receptor set was obtained from a male donor with diffuse large B-cell lymphoma.

The gene calls are TRBV5-8 and TRBJ2-1; no clear D gene. The CDR3 extends over 14 amino acids. V was shortened by 3 bases and J by 0 bases, with 7 bases between the two germline ends. Germline V CDR1 and CDR2: SGHTS, YDEGEE. CDR3 DNA sequence: TGTGCCAGCAGCTGGGGTGGCTCCTACAATGAGCAGTTCTTC. Its protein product is CASSWGGSYNEQFF.

This clone counts as medium-sized. This CDR3 is also generated by other DNA sequences in the sample. The chain employs TRBV5-1 and TRBJ2-7; 7 bases map to TRBD1. The CDR3 loop spans 14 amino acids. Germline V lookup: CDR1 SGHRS, CDR2 YFSETQ. V shed 4 bases and J 4 bases; nucleotides not matched to a gene: 8. The DNA of the CDR3 is TGCGCCAGCAGCGAAACTACGACAGGGTACGAGCAGTACTTC. Amino acid sequence: CASSETTTGYEQYF.

The V call is TRBV18, the J call TRBJ2-3, with D perhaps matching TRBD1 (6 bases). This CDR3 has 13 amino acids. The V gene's germline CDR1 is KGHSH and CDR2 LQKENI. The V and J ends lost 3 bases and 4 bases respectively, with 8 bases between them. The CDR3 sequence is CASSPDSADTQYF. The CDR3 DNA reads TGTGCCAGCTCACCGGACAGCGCAGATACGCAGTATTTT. Full variable domain (outside the CDR3, taken from reference TRBV18 and TRBJ2-3): NAGVMQNPRHLVRRRGQEARLRCSPMKGHSHVYWYRQLPEEGLKFMVYLQKENIIDESGMPKERFSAEFPKEGPSILRIQQVVRGDSAAYFCASSPDSADTQYFGPGTRLTVL.

The chain carries TRBV7-2 and TRBJ2-2; a weak D match, TRBD1 (5 bases). Per germline, CDR1 SGHTA and CDR2 FQGNSA. This CDR3 contains 17 residues. Trimming shortened V by 5 bases and J by 4 bases, and 20 bases separated the two germline ends. CDR3 DNA: TGTGCCAGCAGCCCTCGCCCGAGACAGACACCCACCGGGGAGCTGTTTTTT. Translating gives CASSPRPRQTPTGELFF.

The V gene is TRBV5-5, the J gene TRBJ1-6, with unresolved D. Germline lookup yields CDR1 SGHKS and CDR2 YYEKEE (reference sequence). The V end was cut by 5 bases, the J end by 3 bases, with 9 bases between. This CDR3 has 14 residues. CDR3 sequence reads: CASRDGLYNSPLHF. Here the CDR3 DNA reads TGTGCCAGCAGAGATGGCCTCTATAATTCACCCCTCCACTTT.

The chain couples TRBV5-1 to TRBJ2-1; maybe TRBD2 (5 bases). CDR1 is SGHRS and CDR2 is YFSETQ in the germline V gene. CDR3 length: 14 residues. The germline V and J ends were trimmed by 5 bases and 8 bases, with 17 bases remaining between them. CDR3 residues: CASRATGSEHEQFF. The CDR3, as DNA: TGCGCCAGCAGGGCGACGGGATCCGAGCATGAGCAGTTCTTC. Full variable domain (outside the CDR3, taken from reference TRBV5-1 and TRBJ2-1): KAGVTQTPRYLIKTRGQQVTLSCSPISGHRSVSWYQQTPGQGLQFLFEYFSETQRNKGNFPGRFSGRQFSNSRSEMNVSTLELGDSALYLCASRATGSEHEQFFGPGTRLTVL.

In nucleotides, the CDR3 is TGTGCCACCAGCCGAGCTGGCGGGGGGGCCTCTTATACGCAGTATTTT. Residues: CATSRAGGGASYTQYF. This rearrangement joins TRBV15 to TRBJ2-3; 9 bases line up with TRBD2. With 5 bases clipped from V and 7 bases from J, the junction kept 13 bases outside the gene matches. This CDR3 is built from 16 residues. The germline gives CDR1 LNHNV, CDR2 YYDKDF (reference sequence).

V usage is TRBV7-2 and J usage is TRBJ2-3, with 7 positions matching TRBD2. The trim removed 5 bases at V and 6 bases at J, leaving 8 bases unmatched. This CDR3 spans 14 amino acids. Germline loops: CDR1 SGHTA, CDR2 FQGNSA. DNA for the CDR3: TGTGCCAGCAGCCTCGGACTAGTCGGTGATACGCAGTATTTT. Amino acids: CASSLGLVGDTQYF.

This chain links TRBV7-2 with TRBJ1-5, with D uncertain. V gave up 0 bases and J gave up 4 bases, with 7 bases separating them. Germline V gives CDR1 SGHTA, CDR2 FQGNSA. The length of the CDR3 is 14 residues. The DNA of the CDR3 is TGTGCCAGCAGCTTAGCGACGGATAATCAGCCCCAGCATTTT. It codes for CASSLATDNQPQHF.

V is TRBV10-3 and J is TRBJ2-5; 7 bases match TRBD1. Trimming cost V 0 bases and J 5 bases; bases outside gene matches: 3. Germline CDR1 and CDR2: ENHRY and SYGVKD. The CDR3 is 14 residues long. DNA for the CDR3: TGTGCCATCAGTGAGTCGGGACAGCTCGAGACCCAGTACTTC. It yields the protein CAISESGQLETQYF.

The chain combines TRBV5-1 with TRBJ2-1, with D tentatively TRBD1 (6 bases). The CDR3 totals 15 residues. V dropped 0 bases and J dropped 9 bases, with 16 bases sitting between them. From germline, CDR1 is SGHRS and CDR2 YFSETQ. CDR3 in amino acids: CASSLAQTGRGEQFF. The CDR3 nucleotides read TGCGCCAGCAGCTTGGCCCAGACAGGCCGGGGTGAGCAGTTCTTC.

The V gene is TRBV15, the J gene TRBJ1-1; D is unclear. The germline V gene encodes CDR1 LNHNV and CDR2 YYDKDF (reference sequence). V gave up 1 base and J gave up 7 bases, with 16 bases separating them. The CDR3 has 15 amino acids. The chain's CDR3 is CATSRGSGADSEAFF. The CDR3 region has the DNA TGTGCCACCAGCAGAGGCTCGGGAGCGGATAGTGAAGCTTTCTTT.

The chain joins TRBV10-1 to TRBJ2-3, with TRBD2 identical over 8 bases. The V and J ends lost 0 bases and 2 bases, in that order; junction bases with no gene match: 4. The CDR3 totals 16 residues. Germline CDR1 WNHNN, CDR2 SYGVQD (reference sequence). CDR3 protein: CASSESQRGTTDTQYF. In nucleotides, the CDR3 is TGCGCCAGCAGTGAGTCCCAGCGGGGGACCACAGATACGCAGTATTTT.

J is TRBJ1-4 and V is TRBV4-1; D gene unclear. CDR1 MGHRA and CDR2 YSYEKL come from the germline V gene. CDR3 length: 15 residues. V was pared by 0 bases and J by 8 bases, with 13 bases between. The CDR3 spells CASSQDRVSQEKLFF. The CDR3 coding sequence is TGCGCCAGCAGCCAAGATAGGGTAAGCCAGGAAAAACTGTTTTTT.

The gene calls are TRBV6-5 and TRBJ2-1; D is possibly TRBD2 (6 bases). The CDR3 sequence is 16 residues long. Trimming stripped 0 bases from V and 7 bases from J, with 16 bases between. CDR1 and CDR2 (germline): MNHEY, SVGAGI. The CDR3 bases are TGTGCCAGCAGTTACTCCGCGCGGGGAAGAAGGAATGAGCAGTTCTTC. Protein product: CASSYSARGRRNEQFF.

This clone came up once. The gene calls are TRBV5-6 and TRBJ2-5, with a weak D call TRBD2 (6 bases). V lost 0 bases, J lost 7 bases, and 10 bases lay in between. CDR3 length: 13 residues. CDR1 is SGHDT and CDR2 is YYEEEE in the germline V gene. The CDR3 sequence is CASSLALAWTQYF. In DNA, the CDR3 is TGTGCCAGCAGCTTGGCTCTAGCGTGGACCCAGTACTTC. The entire variable domain, with the rest obtained from reference TRBV5-6 and TRBJ2-5, is as follows: DAGVTQSPTHLIKTRGQQVTLRCSPKSGHDTVSWYQQALGQGPQFIFQYYEEEERQRGNFPDRFSGHQFPNYSSELNVNALLLGDSALYLCASSLALAWTQYFGPGTRLLVL.

This clone was seen a few times. The chain joins TRBV5-4 to TRBJ1-1; perhaps TRBD1 as D (6 bases). CDR1 and CDR2 (germline): SGHNT, YYREEE (reference sequence). The V end was cut by 2 bases, the J end by 0 bases, with 11 bases between. The length of the CDR3 is 15 residues. CDR3 amino acids: CASSFGTTLNTEAFF. CDR3 in DNA: TGTGCCAGCAGCTTCGGGACAACCTTGAACACTGAAGCTTTCTTT. The entire variable domain, with the rest obtained from reference TRBV5-4 and TRBJ1-1, is as follows: ETGVTQSPTHLIKTRGQQVTLRCSSQSGHNTVSWYQQALGQGPQFIFQYYREEENGRGNFPPRFSGLQFPNYSSELNVNALELDDSALYLCASSFGTTLNTEAFFGQGTRLTVV.

The CDR3 region has the DNA TGCGCCAGCGGAATGGGGGGACGAGACCAGCCCCAGCATTTT. Its translation is CASGMGGRDQPQHF. This chain uses TRBV4-1 with TRBJ1-5; D possibly corresponds to TRBD1 (5 bases). V was cut by 8 bases and J by 7 bases, with 18 bases left in between. Germline lookup yields CDR1 MGHRA and CDR2 YSYEKL. CDR3 length equals 14 residues.